Each of the 15 T cell receptor beta chains below was sequenced from the same sample in a study of CD8+CD57+ T cells in acquired aplastic anemia. For CDR3 and TCR beta VDJ profiling, genomic DNA was the template used. TCRdb passed the reads through MiXCR, listing each CDR3 protein once. The sample consists of under 200,000 distinct CDR3 sequences, about 64% of them appearing once. Sequencing input: sorted CD4+, CD8+, or CD8+CD57+ T cells (not recorded which) from PBMCs. The receptors shown here come from a human donor in good health.

The chain combines TRBV7-9 with TRBJ1-2, with unresolved D. The CDR3 spans 15 residues. CDR1 and CDR2 from the germline V gene are SEHNR and FQNEAQ (reference sequence). V was pared by 4 bases and J by 5 bases, with 17 bases between. The CDR3 here is CASSSLAGRTYGYTF. The DNA for the CDR3 is TGTGCCAGCAGCTCCCTGGCGGGCAGGACTTATGGCTACACCTTC.

The chain joins TRBV15 to TRBJ2-7; TRBD2 might be the D (6 bases). The germline V and J ends were trimmed by 9 bases and 0 bases, with 12 bases remaining between them. Germline CDR1 and CDR2: LNHNV and YYDKDF (reference sequence). The CDR3 consists of 13 residues. The chain's CDR3 is CATRAEGSYEQYF. DNA of the CDR3: TGTGCCACAAGGGCGGAGGGCTCCTACGAGCAGTACTTC.

This clonotype was seen only a few times. V usage is TRBV2 and J usage is TRBJ2-1; unclear D gene. Trimming left V 6 bases short and J 3 bases short, with 9 bases between. This CDR3 is 13 amino acids long. Germline loops: CDR1 SNHLY, CDR2 FYNNEI. CDR3 protein: CASSGFFYNEQFF. The CDR3 DNA reads TGTGCCAGCAGCGGGTTCTTCTACAATGAGCAGTTCTTC.

This clonotype was found many times. V and J are TRBV7-2 and TRBJ1-1; D is possibly TRBD1 (5 bases). V was clipped by 1 base and J by 0 bases, with 9 bases between them. The CDR3 is made up of 15 amino acids. CDR1 and CDR2 (germline): SGHTA, FQGNSA. The CDR3 here is CASSLGWGVNTEAFF. The CDR3 DNA reads as TGTGCCAGCAGCTTAGGTTGGGGGGTGAACACTGAAGCTTTCTTT.

This chain connects TRBV7-4 to TRBJ2-3; D not certain. Looked up from germline, CDR1 is SGHVT and CDR2 is SQSDAQ. This CDR3 is built from 14 residues. V lost 4 bases and J lost 4, with 12 bases in between. The CDR3 sequence is CASSYTEVPDTQYF. CDR3 in DNA: TGTGCCAGCAGCTACACTGAGGTCCCAGATACGCAGTATTTT.

This chain joins TRBV20-1 and TRBJ1-6; weak D call: TRBD1 (5 bases). Germline assignment: CDR1 DFQATT and CDR2 SNEGSKA (reference sequence). The V gene lost 3 bases and the J gene lost 10 bases, with 13 bases spanning the gap. CDR3 length equals 13 residues. The CDR3 DNA reads as TGCAGTGCTAGTACGGGACTAGGGTCACCCCTCCACTTT. Amino acids: CSASTGLGSPLHF.

V and J are TRBV7-7 and TRBJ1-1, with 8 bases that match TRBD1. This CDR3 has 17 residues. The germline gives CDR1 SSHAT, CDR2 FNYEAQ (reference sequence). J gave up 3 bases and V 5 bases, and 14 bases lay outside the gene matches. The CDR3 protein is CASSPLQGGGRDTEAFF. As DNA, the CDR3 is TGTGCCAGCAGCCCGCTACAGGGGGGGGGGCGAGACACTGAAGCTTTCTTT.

This clonotype was observed at least ten times. The V gene is TRBV4-1, the J gene TRBJ2-7; 8 bases match TRBD1. The germline V gene encodes CDR1 MGHRA and CDR2 YSYEKL. There are 14 residues in the CDR3. Trimming cost V 4 bases and J 3 bases; bases outside gene matches: 5. CDR3 loop: CASSPQGAHYEQYF. For the CDR3, the DNA is TGCGCCAGCAGCCCTCAGGGGGCGCACTACGAGCAGTACTTC.

This clonotype was observed a handful of times. J is TRBJ2-3 and V is TRBV7-2; D unresolved. The CDR3 covers 12 residues. With 4 bases removed from V and 4 bases from J, the gap between germline ends came to 6 bases. Germline V lookup: CDR1 SGHTA, CDR2 FQGNSA. As DNA, the CDR3 is TGTGCCAGCAGCTCGAGATCAGATACGCAGTATTTT. Protein product: CASSSRSDTQYF.

This clonotype was observed a single time. The J gene is TRBJ2-7, the V gene TRBV4-3; tentatively, D is TRBD2 (5 bases). The CDR3 totals 14 residues. The V and J ends lost 3 bases and 1 base respectively, with 10 bases between them. Germline-derived CDR1 and CDR2 are LGHNA and YSLEER. The CDR3 coding sequence is TGCGCCAGCAGCCATAGTCGGGGATCCTACGAGCAGTACTTC. It encodes CASSHSRGSYEQYF.

Points on this clonotype: The junction and the germline gene differ at one end; a read error may be behind it. The V and J genes are TRBV7-8 and TRBJ2-1; TRBD2 is a possible D gene (7 bases). Germline CDR1 and CDR2: SGHVS and FQNEAQ. The CDR3 is made up of 18 amino acids. The CDR3 spells CASSQGLPGGLSYNEQFF. CDR3 DNA sequence: TGCGCCAGCAGCCAAGGTCTCCCCGGGGGGCTGTCCTACAATGAGCAGTTCTTC.

CDR3 loop: CASGLLAGTIDTQYF. In DNA, the CDR3 is TGTGCCAGCGGACTCCTAGCGGGAACGATAGATACGCAGTATTTT. The chain carries TRBV27 and TRBJ2-3; 9 bases map to TRBD2. This CDR3 has 15 residues. Germline V gene sequence: CDR1 MNHEY, CDR2 SMNVEV (reference sequence). Losses at the gene ends were 8 bases for V and 5 bases for J; bases not matched to a gene: 11.

This clonotype was counted many times. This sequence joins TRBV20-1 and TRBJ2-7; D possibly uses TRBD1 or TRBD2 (6 bases each). The CDR3 is 13 residues long. V lost 5 bases, J lost 4 bases, and 15 bases lay in between. Germline lookup yields CDR1 DFQATT and CDR2 SNEGSKA (reference sequence). The CDR3 DNA reads TGCAGTGCTCGGGGGCGGAAGGATTACGAGCAGTACTTC. Translation: CSARGRKDYEQYF.

This clonotype has ten or more counts. The rearrangement uses TRBV4-1 and TRBJ1-5, with D maybe TRBD1 (6 bases). The CDR3 totals 16 residues. Germline-derived CDR1 and CDR2 are MGHRA and YSYEKL. The germline V and J ends were trimmed by 4 bases and 2 bases, with 15 bases remaining between them. Written as DNA, the CDR3 is TGCGCCAGCAGCCCCGGGGGGGCGAGGGGCAATCAGCCCCAGCATTTT. This codes for CASSPGGARGNQPQHF.

The genes are TRBV19 and TRBJ1-6; D call uncertain. Trimming took off 9 bases at V and 4 bases at J, with 13 bases between the two ends. Germline V gene data show CDR1 as LNHDA and CDR2 as SQIVND (reference sequence). This CDR3 spans 14 amino acids. The CDR3 nucleotides are TGTGCCAGCAGTGCCGGGCCGTATAATTCACCCCTCCACTTT. Protein: CASSAGPYNSPLHF.